The clone carrying this T cell receptor beta chain was seen a handful of times. What it binds is unknown. The data stem from a study of OX40 agonist ivuxolimab in advanced cancers. This CDR3 is built from 13 residues. Germline-derived CDR1 and CDR2 are SEHNR and FQNEAQ (reference sequence). Deletions cut 7 bases from V and 6 bases from J, with 16 bases between. General study points: Partly responding patients at 0.1-3.0 mg/kg showed some of the smallest clonal expansion. Expanded peripheral T cells had an undetermined antigen specificity. At 0.1 to 3.0 mg/kg and by week 6, clonal expansion occurred in CD4+ and CD8+ blood T cells.

Sequencing was performed with immunoSEQ multiplex PCR; in TCRdb, only in-frame clones are kept and a portion is missing. The data hold 40,000 to 50,000 clones, with 75% to 95% observed a single time. The sequencing used CD4+ or CD8+ T cells sorted from blood, collected in a trial of the OX40 agonist ivuxolimab. This chain connects TRBV7-9 to TRBJ2-7; tentatively, D is TRBD2 (6 bases). The TCR comes from an adult with an advanced solid tumor such as melanoma, head and neck, liver or kidney cancer. CDR3 region: CASIGATSIEQYF. CDR3 sequence (DNA): TGTGCCAGCATCGGCGCCACTAGCATCGAGCAGTACTTC.